By frequency in the sample, the clone carrying this TCR delta chain is medium-sized. Its specificity is unknown. This entry is derived from a study of human gamma delta and Vdelta1 T cells. Germline loops: CDR1 TSWWSYY, CDR2 QGS. The CDR3 has 22 amino acids. J lost 0 bases, V lost 0 bases, and 21 bases had no gene match. Findings and caveats of the study: Polyclonal Delta One T cells reportedly showed broad cytotoxic targeting of acute myeloid leukemia.

TCRdb reanalysed the PCR reads via CATT. The sample consists of about 6,500 delta-chain clones, approximately 41% of them appearing once. The clonotype originates from a human donor in good health. The V and J genes are TRDV1 and TRDJ1; 8 bases match TRDD3. Sequencing was performed on Vdelta1 gamma-delta T cells from blood grown in culture (DOT cells). CDR3 in DNA: TGTGCTCTTGGGGAACTGAGGAGCGACTCCAACCTATTGGGGGATGACACCGATAAACTCATCTTT. Its protein product is CALGELRSDSNLLGDDTDKLIF.